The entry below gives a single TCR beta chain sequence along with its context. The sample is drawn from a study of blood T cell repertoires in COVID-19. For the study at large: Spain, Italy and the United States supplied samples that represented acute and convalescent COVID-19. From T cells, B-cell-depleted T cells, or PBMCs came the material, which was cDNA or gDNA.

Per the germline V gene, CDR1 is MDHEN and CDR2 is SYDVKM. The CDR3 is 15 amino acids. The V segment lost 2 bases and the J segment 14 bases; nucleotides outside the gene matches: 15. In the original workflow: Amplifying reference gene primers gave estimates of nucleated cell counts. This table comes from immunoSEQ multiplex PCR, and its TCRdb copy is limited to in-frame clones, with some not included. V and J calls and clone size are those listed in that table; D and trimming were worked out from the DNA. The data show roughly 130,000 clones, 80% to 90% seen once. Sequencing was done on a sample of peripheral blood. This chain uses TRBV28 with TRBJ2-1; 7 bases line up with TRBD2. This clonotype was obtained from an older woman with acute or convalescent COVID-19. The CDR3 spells CASSLASVGGGKKFF. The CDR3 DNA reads TGTGCCAGCAGTTTAGCATCCGTGGGGGGAGGGAAGAAGTTCTTC.